This T cell receptor beta chain is drawn from a study of CD8+ T cells in alopecia areata. Study information: For the treated group, dosing was oral tofacitinib at 5 to 10 mg twice daily.

TCR sequencing used cDNA made by reverse transcription of extracted RNA. The assay was immunoSEQ multiplex PCR, and TCRdb's table has in-frame clones only and misses some. The sample holds approximately 280,000 clones, nearly 60% seen once. The CDR3 is 14 residues long. Looked up from germline, CDR1 is SGDLS and CDR2 is YYNGEE. Trimming removed 0 bases at V and 5 bases at J, with 11 bases between. Treatment specified: oral pan-JAK inhibitor, 5-10 mg twice daily. The study team obtained lesional scalp punch biopsies and peripheral blood from alopecia areata patients. From PBMCs, CD4+ and CD8+ T cells were sorted.

The sequence was obtained from a human donor with alopecia areata. The input for sequencing was CD4+ T cells sorted from blood, taken at week 24, from a patient treated with tofacitinib. The chain couples TRBV9 to TRBJ1-1; a possible D gene is TRBD1 (5 bases). The CDR3 protein is CASSVGSRETEAFF. The CDR3, as DNA: TGTGCCAGCAGCGTAGGCTCCAGGGAAACTGAAGCTTTCTTT.